Listed here are 23 T cell receptor beta chains from one sample, sequenced in a study of shared clonotypes between healthy human individuals (TCRdb year 2020). Library preparation was by the immunoSEQ multiplex PCR assay. What TCRdb holds here is the immuneACCESS table cut down to in-frame rearrangements. Part of the clones is not present; checked against another copy, under half of the missing clones reflect an unresolved V gene, and the others are unexplained. This sample is represented by about 2 million clones; about 95% of them were singletons. Of the sample, roughly 1.2% is held by the ten largest clones. CD8 naive samples were CD45RO-negative cells positively selected for CCR7, giving a CD45RA+CCR7+ population that excluded TemRA cells. Sequenced sample: naive CD8+ T cells sorted from blood. This sample's cell subset or site label indicates: CD45RA+CCR7+. These receptors all come from a man younger than 30 in good health.

Comments on this clone: The same CDR3 also results from other DNA sequences found in this sample. The rearrangement uses TRBV19 and TRBJ2-1, with D perhaps TRBD1 or TRBD2 (6 bases each). Germline V gene data show CDR1 as LNHDA and CDR2 as SQIVND (reference sequence). V was shortened by 2 bases and J by 4 bases, with 9 bases between the two germline ends. The CDR3 is 14 residues long. The CDR3 region has the DNA TGTGCCAGTAGTATACGGGGGCCGTACAATGAGCAGTTCTTC. Translated, it gives CASSIRGPYNEQFF.

A note on this clone: Different DNA sequences within this sample yield the same CDR3. The J gene is TRBJ1-4, the V gene TRBV4-1; 7 nucleotides agree with TRBD1. The CDR3 is made up of 15 amino acids. The V and J ends lost 1 base and 7 bases, in that order; junction bases with no gene match: 6. CDR1 is MGHRA and CDR2 is YSYEKL in the germline V gene. CDR3 amino acids: CASSQVEGAGEKLFF. The DNA of the CDR3 is TGCGCCAGCAGCCAAGTGGAGGGGGCCGGTGAAAAACTGTTTTTT.

V usage is TRBV7-9 and J usage is TRBJ2-7, with D possibly TRBD2 on 5 matching bases. There are 14 residues in the CDR3. The germline V gene has CDR1 SEHNR and CDR2 FQNEAQ (reference sequence). Deletions cut 5 bases from V and 2 bases from J, with 13 bases between. The CDR3 nucleotides are TGTGCCAGCAGCCCCGGGGTAGCCCCCTACGAGCAGTACTTC. Its translation: CASSPGVAPYEQYF.

The chain uses TRBV4-1 and TRBJ2-7, with D possibly TRBD1 on 6 matching bases. V shed 3 bases and J shed 1 base, with 16 bases lying between them. CDR3 length: 16 residues. The V gene's germline CDR1 is MGHRA and CDR2 YSYEKL. CDR3 amino acids: CASSHLGQRPSYEQYF. For the CDR3, the DNA is TGCGCCAGCAGCCATCTTGGACAGCGTCCGTCCTACGAGCAGTACTTC.

The chain combines TRBV5-6 with TRBJ1-1, with D unresolved. From germline, CDR1 is SGHDT and CDR2 YYEEEE. Trimming took off 5 bases at V and 4 bases at J, with 12 bases between the two ends. This CDR3 spans 13 amino acids. CDR3 region: CASSIDESTEAFF. DNA of the CDR3: TGTGCCAGCAGTATCGATGAGAGCACTGAAGCTTTCTTT.

This rearrangement joins TRBV5-1 to TRBJ2-1; D possibly corresponds to TRBD2 (6 bases). V lost 4 bases, J lost 10 bases, and 9 bases lay in between. The germline V gene has CDR1 SGHRS and CDR2 YFSETQ. The length of the CDR3 is 11 residues. The CDR3 sequence is CASSGGLEQFF. CDR3 coding DNA: TGCGCCAGCAGCGGCGGACTAGAGCAGTTCTTC.

The V and J genes are TRBV2 and TRBJ2-5; weak D call: TRBD2 (7 bases). Germline V CDR1 and CDR2: SNHLY, FYNNEI. V was clipped by 4 bases and J by 1 base, with 13 bases between them. The CDR3 spans 15 residues. CDR3 in amino acids: CASSVEGGLQETQYF. Here the CDR3 DNA reads TGTGCCAGCAGTGTTGAGGGGGGGCTCCAAGAGACCCAGTACTTC.

The chain combines TRBV6-5 with TRBJ1-2; 7 nucleotides match TRBD1. This CDR3 region has 16 residues. Germline values: CDR1 MNHEY, CDR2 SVGAGI. The trim removed 0 bases at V and 0 bases at J, leaving 4 bases unmatched. CDR3 region: CASSYSPQGANYGYTF. The CDR3 DNA reads as TGTGCCAGCAGTTACTCGCCCCAGGGGGCTAACTATGGCTACACCTTC.

The chain is built from TRBV2 and TRBJ1-2, with no clear D. Germline CDR1 SNHLY, CDR2 FYNNEI. The CDR3 extends over 13 amino acids. Trimming removed 11 bases from V and 4 bases from J, with 17 bases in between. This chain's CDR3 is CALGGTILYGYTF. The CDR3 DNA follows: TGTGCCCTGGGAGGTACCATTCTCTATGGCTACACCTTC.

This clone occurred once. The rearrangement joins TRBV4-1 to TRBJ1-1; D gene uncertain. CDR1 MGHRA and CDR2 YSYEKL come from the germline V gene. The V end was cut by 4 bases, the J end by 1 base, with 10 bases between. CDR3 size: 14 residues. The CDR3 reads CASSPGRGNTEAFF. The CDR3 nucleotides are TGCGCCAGCAGCCCTGGACGGGGGAACACTGAAGCTTTCTTT.

The gene calls are TRBV28 and TRBJ1-1, with a possible D match to TRBD1 (5 bases). Germline CDR1 reads MDHEN; CDR2 reads SYDVKM. The CDR3 totals 15 residues. V was cut by 5 bases and J by 1 base, with 14 bases left in between. For the CDR3, the DNA is TGTGCCAGCAGTCACAGAGGACATAAGAACACTGAAGCTTTCTTT. It codes for CASSHRGHKNTEAFF. Using reference TRBV28 and TRBJ1-1 for the parts outside the CDR3, the full variable domain is DVKVTQSSRYLVKRTGEKVFLECVQDMDHENMFWYRQDPGLGLRLIYFSYDVKMKEKGDIPEGYSVSREKKERFSLILESASTNQTSMYLCASSHRGHKNTEAFFGQGTRLTVV.

The chain joins TRBV5-6 to TRBJ2-7; D not certain. Trimming left V 1 base short and J 7 bases short, with 12 bases between. The CDR3 contains 13 residues. Germline assignment: CDR1 SGHDT and CDR2 YYEEEE. This CDR3 is CASSLMAGVEQYF. CDR3 DNA sequence: TGTGCCAGCAGCTTGATGGCTGGCGTGGAGCAGTACTTC.

The chain joins TRBV2 to TRBJ2-7; possible D gene TRBD1, 5 bases. Germline V lookup: CDR1 SNHLY, CDR2 FYNNEI. V lost 0 bases and J 2 bases, leaving 11 bases between the germline ends. This CDR3 region has 15 residues. CDR3: CASSEALQGTYEQYF. CDR3 nucleotide sequence: TGTGCCAGCAGTGAAGCGCTCCAGGGAACCTACGAGCAGTACTTC.

The J gene is TRBJ1-2, the V gene TRBV27; no clear D. Per the germline V gene, CDR1 is MNHEY and CDR2 is SMNVEV (reference sequence). This CDR3 is 16 amino acids long. Trimming stripped 6 bases from V and 2 bases from J, with 19 bases between. DNA of the CDR3: TGTGCCAGCAGCTCCTCCCCGGGAAAAACCAACTATGGCTACACCTTC. Protein sequence: CASSSSPGKTNYGYTF.

V is TRBV7-8 and J is TRBJ1-1; the match to TRBD1 covers 8 bases. This CDR3 spans 15 amino acids. Germline V gene sequence: CDR1 SGHVS, CDR2 FQNEAQ. J gave up 0 bases and V 4 bases, and 4 bases lay outside the gene matches. The CDR3 spells CASSSTGVMNTEAFF. CDR3 DNA sequence: TGTGCCAGCAGCTCGACAGGGGTAATGAACACTGAAGCTTTCTTT.

The V gene is TRBV9, the J gene TRBJ2-3, with 7 bases that match TRBD2. CDR3 length: 18 amino acids. V shed 4 bases and J 0 bases; nucleotides not matched to a gene: 14. The germline V gene encodes CDR1 SGDLS and CDR2 YYNGEE. The CDR3 reads CASSSSGGSYFSTDTQYF. CDR3 coding DNA: TGTGCCAGCAGCTCCTCCGGGGGGTCTTACTTTAGCACAGATACGCAGTATTTT.

This chain joins TRBV4-2 and TRBJ2-7; possible D gene TRBD1, 5 bases. In germline, CDR1 is LGHNA, CDR2 YNFKEQ. The V end lost 3 bases, the J end lost 2 bases, and 20 bases lay between the germline ends. The CDR3 has 17 residues. The CDR3 protein is CASSQDFQGVSTYEQYF. The CDR3, as DNA: TGTGCCAGCAGCCAGGATTTCCAGGGCGTAAGTACCTACGAGCAGTACTTC.

The rearrangement joins TRBV7-9 to TRBJ2-1, with D perhaps TRBD1 (5 bases). Germline loops: CDR1 SEHNR, CDR2 FQNEAQ (reference sequence). This CDR3 region has 13 residues. Trimming shortened V by 2 bases and J by 4 bases, and 6 bases separated the two germline ends. Here the CDR3 reads CASSLQGYNEQFF. The CDR3 DNA reads as TGTGCCAGCAGCTTACAGGGATACAATGAGCAGTTCTTC.

CDR3 bases: TGTGCCACCAGCACCAACCCCGCGGAGCGGGACGAGCAGTACTTC. Translating it yields CATSTNPAERDEQYF. The V call is TRBV15, the J call TRBJ2-7; D perhaps matches TRBD2 (6 bases). V shed 4 bases and J shed 5 bases, with 18 bases lying between them. CDR3 length equals 15 residues. Germline CDR1 is LNHNV and CDR2 is YYDKDF (reference sequence). Using reference TRBV15 and TRBJ2-7 for the parts outside the CDR3, the full variable domain is DAMVIQNPRYQVTQFGKPVTLSCSQTLNHNVMYWYQQKSSQAPKLLFHYYDKDFNNEADTPDNFQSRRPNTSFCFLDIRSPGLGDTAMYLCATSTNPAERDEQYFGPGTRLTVT.

The V call is TRBV6-6, the J call TRBJ1-1; no definite D call. This CDR3 is built from 14 residues. Looked up from germline, CDR1 is MNHNY and CDR2 is SVGAGI (reference sequence). Trimming cost V 4 bases and J 1 base, with 10 bases left between them. In DNA, the CDR3 is TGTGCCAGCAGTTTCACCTCGAGGAACACTGAAGCTTTCTTT. This gives the protein CASSFTSRNTEAFF.

This clone was detected only a few times. This rearrangement joins TRBV19 to TRBJ1-5; TRBD1 is a possible D gene (6 bases). This CDR3 is built from 15 residues. With 3 bases removed from V and 1 base from J, the gap between germline ends came to 10 bases. From germline, CDR1 is LNHDA and CDR2 SQIVND (reference sequence). In DNA form, the CDR3 reads TGTGCCAGTAGTATCGGACAGCCCAGCAATCAGCCCCAGCATTTT. Amino acids: CASSIGQPSNQPQHF.

The gene calls are TRBV7-9 and TRBJ2-7, with TRBD2 identical over 8 bases. Germline CDR1 reads SEHNR; CDR2 reads FQNEAQ (reference sequence). CDR3 size: 16 residues. Germline trimming cut 5 bases from V and 6 bases from J; bases unmatched to any gene: 15. The CDR3 reads CASSSQDSGGAGEQYF. CDR3 sequence (DNA): TGTGCCAGCAGCAGTCAGGATTCCGGGGGGGCTGGCGAGCAGTACTTC.

This chain joins TRBV2 and TRBJ2-7; D is perhaps TRBD1 or TRBD2 (6 bases each). The CDR3 consists of 14 residues. The germline gives CDR1 SNHLY, CDR2 FYNNEI. Trimming left V 0 bases short and J 6 bases short, with 12 bases between. CDR3 sequence (DNA): TGTGCCAGCAGTGAAGCAAGGGGGGCGCTCGAGCAGTACTTC. Translated, it gives CASSEARGALEQYF.